A selection of T cell receptor beta chains follows, all from one sample in a study of radiation and T cells in renal cell carcinoma. Clones were sequenced by immunoSEQ multiplex PCR, and TCRdb holds only the in-frame ones, with some missing. Found here are roughly 64,000 clones, 70% to 80% of them singletons; the top ten hold around 6.8%. The material was blood, obtained from a patient whose treatment included radiotherapy and nephrectomy. The receptors originated from a man aged 60 to 69 with renal cell carcinoma. CDR3s include the opening cysteine and the closing phenylalanine or tryptophan. The D gene is left open where the match is weak. The size entry is marked missing in some rows and otherwise reads once, few, many or a size class.

D: NA; size: NA; J: TRBJ2-2; V: TRBV9; DNA: TGTGCCAGCAGCGGGGCCAGTCCCGGGGAGCTGTTTTTT; CDR3: CASSGASPGELFF
D: NA; size: NA; J: TRBJ1-5; V: TRBV6-6; DNA: TGTGCCAGCAGTTACGGGCAGGGAGTGAGCAATCAGCCCCAGCATTTT; CDR3: CASSYGQGVSNQPQHF
D: NA; size: NA; J: TRBJ1-5; V: TRBV15; DNA: TGTGCCACCAGCAGAGAGGGTCAGCCCAATCAGCCCCAGCATTTT; CDR3: CATSREGQPNQPQHF
D: NA; size: NA; J: TRBJ2-2; V: TRBV7-6; DNA: TGTGCCAGCAGCTTAGCGCAGAGGGCGGCGGAACTAACCGGGGAGCTGTTTTTT; CDR3: CASSLAQRAAELTGELFF
D: NA; size: NA; J: TRBJ1-6; V: TRBV5-1; DNA: TGCGCCAGCAGCTTGGCCGAAGGCCTCTATAATTCACCCCTCCACTTT; CDR3: CASSLAEGLYNSPLHF
D: NA; size: NA; J: TRBJ2-7; V: TRBV7-2; DNA: TGTGCCAGCAGCTTAGCGAACAACTTAGGAGGGCAGTACTTC; CDR3: CASSLANNLGGQYF
D: NA; size: NA; J: TRBJ2-7; V: TRBV18; DNA: TGTGCCAGCTCACCTGATCCCACGGACTACGAGCAGTACTTC; CDR3: CASSPDPTDYEQYF
D: NA; size: few; J: TRBJ1-3; V: TRBV9; DNA: TGTGCCAGCAGCGTAGCGTTATGGGGGAACTCTGGAAACACCATATATTTT; CDR3: CASSVALWGNSGNTIYF
D: NA; size: once; J: TRBJ1-5; V: TRBV6-6; DNA: TGTGCCAGCAGCGAAAGGACGGCTACACCCCAGCATTTT; CDR3: CASSERTATPQHF
D: NA; size: few; J: TRBJ2-5; V: TRBV9; DNA: TGTGCCACCCCTCGGTTCGAAGAGACCCAGTACTTC; CDR3: CATPRFEETQYF
D: TRBD1; size: NA; J: TRBJ1-5; V: TRBV19; DNA: TGTGCCAGTAGCGACGGTACAGGGGCGCGTCAGCCCCAGCATTTT; CDR3: CASSDGTGARQPQHF
D: NA; size: few; J: TRBJ1-1; V: TRBV25-1; DNA: TGTGCCAGCAGTGGTAAGGGTGACACTGAAGCTTTCTTT; CDR3: CASSGKGDTEAFF
D: NA; size: NA; J: TRBJ2-3; V: TRBV18; DNA: TGTGCCAGCTCACCAACCCGGACTAGCACAGATACGCAGTATTTT; CDR3: CASSPTRTSTDTQYF
D: NA; size: NA; J: TRBJ2-1; V: TRBV5-1; DNA: TGCGCCAGCAGCACGTTACAGGATACGGGGCATAGGAGGAATGAGCAGTTCTTC; CDR3: CASSTLQDTGHRRNEQFF
D: NA; size: few; J: TRBJ1-1; V: TRBV5-1; DNA: TGCGCCAGCAGCTTGCGGGGGGGCACTGAAGCTTTCTTT; CDR3: CASSLRGGTEAFF
D: TRBD1; size: NA; J: TRBJ2-7; V: TRBV7-9; DNA: TGTGCCAGCAGCCAGACAGGGGTCGCCTACGAGCAGTACTTC; CDR3: CASSQTGVAYEQYF
D: NA; size: NA; J: TRBJ1-5; V: TRBV28; DNA: TGTGCCAGCAGTTTTGTCGTAACAGTCAATCAGCCCCAGCATTTT; CDR3: CASSFVVTVNQPQHF
D: NA; size: NA; J: TRBJ2-3; V: TRBV9; DNA: TGTGCCAGCAGCTTCGAGGGGGATACGCAGTATTTT; CDR3: CASSFEGDTQYF
D: NA; size: NA; J: TRBJ1-2; V: TRBV7-2; DNA: TGTGCCAGCAGCCCCATGGGGGAATTTAACTATGGCTACACCTTC; CDR3: CASSPMGEFNYGYTF
D: TRBD1; size: NA; J: TRBJ1-6; V: TRBV18; DNA: TGTGCCAGCTCACTTCACCGGGACAGAGATAATTCACCCCTCCACTTT; CDR3: CASSLHRDRDNSPLHF
D: NA; size: few; J: TRBJ1-1; V: TRBV4-1; DNA: TGCGCCAGCAGCCAAGCGGAGTCTGTGGTGGGTCCCTCGGGGGTTGCTTTCTTT; CDR3: CASSQAESVVGPSGVAFF
D: NA; size: NA; J: TRBJ1-1; V: TRBV7-6; DNA: TGTGCCAGCACCCTGTCGACGAACACTGAAGCTTTCTTT; CDR3: CASTLSTNTEAFF
D: NA; size: NA; J: TRBJ1-1; V: TRBV11-3; DNA: TGTGCCAGCAGCTTGGGGGTGAACACTGAAGCTTTCTTT; CDR3: CASSLGVNTEAFF
D: TRBD1; size: NA; J: TRBJ1-2; V: TRBV27; DNA: TGTGCCAGCAGTTTCCGGACAGGGTGGAACTATGGCTACACCTTC; CDR3: CASSFRTGWNYGYTF
D: NA; size: NA; J: TRBJ1-5; V: TRBV7-8; DNA: TGTGCCAGCAGCTTAGTTTCGGGGGGCAACCATCAGCCCCAGCATTTT; CDR3: CASSLVSGGNHQPQHF
D: TRBD2; size: NA; J: TRBJ2-2; V: TRBV7-8; DNA: TGTGCCAGCAGCACCAGAAGTAGCGGGGGGGTTCTCACCGGGGAGCTGTTTTTT; CDR3: CASSTRSSGGVLTGELFF